The 18 T cell receptor beta chains presented below share a single source sample, sequenced in a study of T cell responses to AZD1222 COVID-19 vaccine. Repertoires were generated with immunoSEQ multiplex PCR, while TCRdb's copy carries only in-frame clones and drops some. The sample includes approximately 160,000 clones, approximately 90% of them seen just once. The material sequenced was peripheral blood, taken on day 0 of AZD1222 vaccination. The receptors stem from an adult in good health.

This chain's CDR3 is CASSVDGTLLYGYTF. The CDR3 nucleotides read TGTGCCAGCAGCGTAGACGGGACACTCTTATATGGCTACACCTTC. This chain uses TRBV9 with TRBJ1-2; D might be TRBD1 (6 bases). Deletions cut 0 bases from V and 5 bases from J, with 14 bases between. CDR1 and CDR2 from the germline V gene are SGDLS and YYNGEE. This CDR3 is 15 amino acids long.

The V and J genes are TRBV5-1 and TRBJ1-1; TRBD1 might be the D (5 bases). This CDR3 comprises 15 residues. CDR1 is SGHRS, CDR2 YFSETQ, per germline. The ends were cut back, 2 bases at V and 1 base at J, with 12 bases in the middle. The DNA of the CDR3 is TGCGCCAGCAGCTTTGGGGGAATTCGGAACACTGAAGCTTTCTTT. Its translation is CASSFGGIRNTEAFF.

The chain is built from TRBV5-3 and TRBJ2-5; 11 bases are a match to TRBD2. TRBV5-3 is identified as an open reading frame with a role that is uncertain. The V segment lost 0 bases and the J segment 2 bases; nucleotides outside the gene matches: 12. This CDR3 has 19 amino acids. CDR3 sequence: CARSLACRLAGITQETQYF. CDR3 sequence (DNA): TGTGCCAGAAGCTTGGCATGCCGACTAGCGGGGATTACTCAAGAGACCCAGTACTTC.

This clone was seen a few times. This chain links TRBV5-4 with TRBJ1-1, with D perhaps matching TRBD1 (5 bases). The length of the CDR3 is 16 residues. Germline V gene lookup returns CDR1 SGHNT and CDR2 YYREEE (reference sequence). With 0 bases removed from V and 6 bases from J, the gap between germline ends came to 18 bases. The CDR3 protein is CASSLEGLLRRPEAFF. The CDR3 DNA is TGTGCCAGCAGCTTGGAGGGGCTCCTCAGGAGACCTGAAGCTTTCTTT.

The sample holds one count of this clone. The chain has TRBV5-1 and TRBJ1-2; no clear D. V shed 0 bases and J shed 8 bases, with 11 bases lying between them. CDR3 length: 13 amino acids. Per germline, CDR1 SGHRS and CDR2 YFSETQ. CDR3 in DNA: TGCGCCAGCAGCTTGGTACCGACTCGGGGCTACACCTTC. Its protein is CASSLVPTRGYTF.

The gene calls are TRBV19 and TRBJ1-1, with TRBD1 as a possible D gene (6 bases). Trimming shortened V by 3 bases and J by 3 bases, and 11 bases separated the two germline ends. CDR1 is LNHDA, CDR2 SQIVND, per germline (reference sequence). CDR3 length: 14 amino acids. This CDR3 reads CASSIGGPDTEAFF. For the CDR3, the DNA is TGTGCCAGTAGTATTGGGGGGCCAGACACTGAAGCTTTCTTT.

The rearrangement joins TRBV15 to TRBJ1-3; D is perhaps TRBD1 (6 bases). The CDR3 spans 14 residues. Germline V gene sequence: CDR1 LNHNV, CDR2 YYDKDF (reference sequence). V gave up 2 bases and J gave up 3 bases, with 8 bases separating them. CDR3 amino acids: CATSRQGFGNTIYF. DNA of the CDR3: TGTGCCACCAGCAGACAGGGGTTTGGAAACACCATATATTTT.

The V call is TRBV4-3, the J call TRBJ1-3, with D tentatively TRBD1 (5 bases). Germline V gene lookup returns CDR1 LGHNA and CDR2 YSLEER. CDR3 length: 14 residues. V lost 6 bases and J 3 bases, leaving 12 bases between the germline ends. CDR3 nucleotide sequence: TGCGCCAGCAGGCACACGGGACGTGGAAACACCATATATTTT. Residues: CASRHTGRGNTIYF.

A few counts support this clone. The chain combines TRBV4-1 with TRBJ1-5, with D hard to call. Per the germline V gene, CDR1 is MGHRA and CDR2 is YSYEKL. The CDR3 spans 14 residues. V gave up 4 bases and J gave up 6 bases, with 13 bases separating them. CDR3 in amino acids: CASSPYFGTQPQHF. The CDR3 coding sequence is TGCGCCAGCAGCCCCTACTTTGGTACTCAGCCCCAGCATTTT.

The genes are TRBV5-3 and TRBJ1-2; D is unclear. TRBV5-3 qualifies as an ORF whose function is uncertain. The CDR3 consists of 15 residues. V dropped 5 bases and J dropped 9 bases, with 23 bases sitting between them. CDR3: CARSPLWVCGKSYTF. The CDR3 DNA follows: TGTGCCAGAAGTCCCCTGTGGGTTTGTGGGAAAAGCTACACCTTC.

The chain links TRBV5-1 to TRBJ1-2; D is undetermined. Trimming removed 4 bases from V and 5 bases from J, with 12 bases in between. Germline values: CDR1 SGHRS, CDR2 YFSETQ. The CDR3 length is 13 residues. CDR3 protein: CASSPGDVYGYTF. Written as DNA, the CDR3 is TGCGCCAGCAGCCCAGGCGATGTTTATGGCTACACCTTC. Variable domain in full (rest from reference TRBV5-1 and TRBJ1-2): KAGVTQTPRYLIKTRGQQVTLSCSPISGHRSVSWYQQTPGQGLQFLFEYFSETQRNKGNFPGRFSGRQFSNSRSEMNVSTLELGDSALYLCASSPGDVYGYTFGSGTRLTVV.

The J gene is TRBJ1-1, the V gene TRBV18, with 8 nucleotides matching TRBD1. J was trimmed by 3 bases and V by 1 base; bases with no gene match: 1. CDR1 and CDR2 from the germline V gene are KGHSH and LQKENI. The CDR3 is 14 residues long. CDR3 bases: TGTGCCAGCTCACCACTACAGGGGGACACTGAAGCTTTCTTT. Its protein product is CASSPLQGDTEAFF.

The chain couples TRBV5-1 to TRBJ2-1; TRBD2 agrees at 13 bases. CDR3 size: 16 residues. The ends lost 2 bases at V and 8 bases at J; junction bases unmatched: 7. Looked up from germline, CDR1 is SGHRS and CDR2 is YFSETQ. CDR3 sequence reads: CASSLGSGLAGDEQFF. The CDR3 nucleotides are TGCGCCAGCAGCTTAGGCAGCGGACTAGCGGGGGATGAGCAGTTCTTC.

This CDR3 is CASTPAATNEKLFF. DNA of the CDR3: TGTGCCAGCACTCCGGCCGCAACTAATGAAAAACTGTTTTTT. The chain recombines TRBV28 with TRBJ1-4; no firm D call. V lost 7 bases to trimming and J lost 0 bases, with 9 bases between them. This CDR3 contains 14 residues. Germline assignment: CDR1 MDHEN and CDR2 SYDVKM.

This sequence joins TRBV3-1 (or the pseudogene TRBV3-2) and TRBJ2-5; 9 positions match TRBD2. CDR3 size: 14 residues. Per germline, CDR1 LGHDT and CDR2 YNNKEL (reference sequence). The V segment lost 7 bases and the J segment 4 bases; nucleotides outside the gene matches: 7. CDR3 amino acids: CASISGGLRETQYF. The CDR3 nucleotides are TGTGCCAGCATAAGCGGGGGGTTACGAGAGACCCAGTACTTC.

The rearrangement uses TRBV7-2 and TRBJ1-5, with D maybe TRBD1 (5 bases). Germline CDR1 reads SGHTA; CDR2 reads FQGNSA. V was shortened by 5 bases and J by 3 bases, with 14 bases between the two germline ends. CDR3 length: 15 residues. The CDR3 nucleotides read TGTGCCAGCAGCCCGTCACAGGCCACCAATCAGCCCCAGCATTTT. The encoded protein is CASSPSQATNQPQHF.

Here the CDR3 reads CASSQSSGNTIYF. Here the CDR3 DNA reads TGTGCCAGCAGCCAGAGCTCTGGAAACACCATATATTTT. V usage is TRBV7-9 and J usage is TRBJ1-3; D call uncertain. Trimming removed 5 bases from V and 0 bases from J, with 5 bases in between. The CDR3 contains 13 residues. From germline, CDR1 is SEHNR and CDR2 FQNEAQ (reference sequence).

CDR3 in DNA: TGTGCCAGCAGCTTAGGGGGGACAGCTTTGAACACTGAAGCTTTCTTT. Translated: CASSLGGTALNTEAFF. The chain couples TRBV7-2 to TRBJ1-1; 7 bases line up with TRBD1. Germline-derived CDR1 and CDR2 are SGHTA and FQGNSA. The ends lost 1 base at V and 0 bases at J; junction bases unmatched: 5. This CDR3 has 16 residues.